This T cell receptor beta chain was obtained from a study of T cell repertoires in cytomegalovirus infection. Study information: Public TCR beta signatures provided an indication of both CMV infection and a matching HLA type.

To note about this clonotype: The antigen remains unidentified.

TCRdb reprocessed the reads via MiXCR and lists one record per CDR3 protein. The sample yields about 340,000 distinct CDR3 sequences, about 27% seen once. CDR3 length equals 14 residues. V lost 4 bases to trimming and J lost 2 bases, with 11 bases between them. CDR1 and CDR2 from the germline V gene are SNHLY and FYNNEI. Study results and limitations: Frequencies of public TCR beta families were cumulated, and this identified carriers of CMV plus the relevant HLA. Ex vivo, HLA-C-restricted CMV-specific TCR beta clonotypes prevailed over the rest of the response.

The sequencing here drew on cultured PBMCs, taken from culture after CMV antigen stimulation. The receptor was isolated from a human donor in good health (CMV status not recorded). Some clones in this sample may be carry-over from other donors' samples. V usage is TRBV2 and J usage is TRBJ2-5, with no clear D. The CDR3 loop reads CASSVWRSQETQYF. CDR3 nucleotide sequence: TGTGCCAGCAGTGTTTGGAGATCGCAAGAGACCCAGTACTTC.